The subject of this entry is one T cell receptor (beta chain). Its antigen is not known. The CDR3 extends over 15 amino acids. V lost 3 bases, J lost 6 bases, and 17 bases lay in between. Per germline, CDR1 LNHDA and CDR2 SQIVND (reference sequence). Regarding treatment: about 20 received Ad26.COV2.S at low or high dose, single or two shots; five or six received placebo; per-sample allocation not given. Samples analyzed were those drawn on day 63 after the first vaccine or placebo injection. The shot given was an Ad26 vector that makes Wuhan-strain SARS-CoV-2 spike. The data derive from a study of Ad26.COV2.S vaccination and SARS-CoV-2 variants. Broader study findings: Relative to placebo recipients, vaccine recipients exhibited elevated spike-specific TCR breadth.

The data were produced by immunoSEQ multiplex PCR, yet TCRdb's version contains in-frame clones alone and is incomplete. The table includes 320,000 or so clones, about 90% detected once. J is TRBJ1-1 and V is TRBV19; perhaps TRBD1 as D (5 bases). The specimen was peripheral blood, collected in a trial of Ad26.COV2.S vaccine versus placebo. The receptor comes from a person aged 18-65 years who received the Ad26.COV2.S COVID-19 vaccine or a placebo. The CDR3: CASSIPDKVTAEAFF. For the CDR3, the DNA is TGTGCCAGTAGTATCCCGGACAAGGTAACTGCTGAAGCTTTCTTT.